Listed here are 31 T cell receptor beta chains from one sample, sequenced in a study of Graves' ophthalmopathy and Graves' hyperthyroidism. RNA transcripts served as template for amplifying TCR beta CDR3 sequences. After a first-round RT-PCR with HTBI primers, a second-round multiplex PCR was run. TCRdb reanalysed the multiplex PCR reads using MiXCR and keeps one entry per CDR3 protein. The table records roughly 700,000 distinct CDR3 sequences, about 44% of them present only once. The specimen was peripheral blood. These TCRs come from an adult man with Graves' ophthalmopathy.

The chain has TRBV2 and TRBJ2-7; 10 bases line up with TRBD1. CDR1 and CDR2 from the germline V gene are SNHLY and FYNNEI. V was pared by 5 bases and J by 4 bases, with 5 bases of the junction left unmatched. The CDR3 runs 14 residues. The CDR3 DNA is TGTGCCAGCAGTCAGACAGGGGGCCTTTACGAGCAGTACTTC. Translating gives CASSQTGGLYEQYF.

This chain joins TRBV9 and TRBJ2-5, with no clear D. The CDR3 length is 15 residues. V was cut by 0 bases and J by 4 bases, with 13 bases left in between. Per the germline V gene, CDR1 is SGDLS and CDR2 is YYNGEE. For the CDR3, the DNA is TGTGCCAGCAGCGTAGATGGCAGGACGGGAGAGACCCAGTACTTC. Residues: CASSVDGRTGETQYF.

The CDR3 reads CASSGRTWRNQPQHF. The CDR3, as DNA: TGTGCCAGCAGTGGAAGGACCTGGAGAAATCAGCCCCAGCATTTT. The rearrangement joins TRBV25-1 to TRBJ1-5; D is undetermined. In germline, CDR1 is MGHDK, CDR2 SYGVNS. The V end lost 4 bases, the J end lost 4 bases, and 14 bases lay between the germline ends. This CDR3 has 15 residues. The entire variable domain, with the rest obtained from reference TRBV25-1 and TRBJ1-5, is as follows: EADIYQTPRYLVIGTGKKITLECSQTMGHDKMYWYQQDPGMELHLIHYSYGVNSTEKGDLSSESTVSRIRTEHFPLTLESARPSHTSQYLCASSGRTWRNQPQHFGDGTRLSIL.

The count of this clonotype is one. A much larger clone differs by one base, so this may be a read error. DNA for the CDR3: TGTGCCAGCAGCTTAGCCCGGACAGGGAACGCGGGAGGTGGCTACACCTTC. It codes for CASSLARTGNAGGGYTF. The rearrangement joins TRBV7-2 to TRBJ1-2; TRBD1 matches 8 bases. From germline, CDR1 is SGHTA and CDR2 FQGNSA. J gave up 7 bases and V 0 bases, and 13 bases lay outside the gene matches. The CDR3 totals 17 residues.

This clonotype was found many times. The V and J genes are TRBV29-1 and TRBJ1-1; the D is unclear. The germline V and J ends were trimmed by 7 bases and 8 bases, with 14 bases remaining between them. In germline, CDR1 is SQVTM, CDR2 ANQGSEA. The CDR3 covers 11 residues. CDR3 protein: CSAEAPKEAFF. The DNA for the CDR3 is TGCAGCGCCGAAGCCCCGAAGGAAGCTTTCTTT.

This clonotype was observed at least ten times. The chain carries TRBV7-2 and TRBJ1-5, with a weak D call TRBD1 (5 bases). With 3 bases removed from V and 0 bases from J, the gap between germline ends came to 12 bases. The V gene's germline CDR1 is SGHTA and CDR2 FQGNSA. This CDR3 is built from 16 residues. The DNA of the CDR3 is TGTGCCAGCAGCTTCGTAGGGACGCATAGCAATCAGCCCCAGCATTTT. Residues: CASSFVGTHSNQPQHF.

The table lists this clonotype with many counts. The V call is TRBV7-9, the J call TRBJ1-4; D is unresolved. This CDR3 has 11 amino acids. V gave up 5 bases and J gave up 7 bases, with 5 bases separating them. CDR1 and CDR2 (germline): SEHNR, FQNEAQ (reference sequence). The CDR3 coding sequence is TGTGCCAGCAGCCAGACTGAAAAACTGTTTTTT. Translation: CASSQTEKLFF.

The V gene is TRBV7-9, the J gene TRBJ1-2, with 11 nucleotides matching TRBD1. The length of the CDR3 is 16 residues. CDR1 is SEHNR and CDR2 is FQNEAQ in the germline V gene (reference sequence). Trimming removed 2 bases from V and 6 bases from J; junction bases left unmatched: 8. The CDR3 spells CASSLFAGTGGDGYTF. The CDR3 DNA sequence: TGTGCCAGCAGCTTATTCGCCGGGACAGGGGGTGATGGCTACACCTTC.

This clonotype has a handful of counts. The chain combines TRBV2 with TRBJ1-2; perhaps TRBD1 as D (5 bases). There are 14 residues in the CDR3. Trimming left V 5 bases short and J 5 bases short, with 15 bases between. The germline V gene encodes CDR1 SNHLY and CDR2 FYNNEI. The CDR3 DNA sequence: TGTGCCAGCAGTTACCGGGATGGGGGGTATGGCTACACCTTC. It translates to CASSYRDGGYGYTF.

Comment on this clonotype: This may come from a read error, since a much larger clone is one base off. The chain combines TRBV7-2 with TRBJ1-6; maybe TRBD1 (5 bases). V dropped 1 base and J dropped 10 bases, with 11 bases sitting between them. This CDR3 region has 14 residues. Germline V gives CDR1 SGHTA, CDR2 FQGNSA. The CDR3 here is CASSLGQYASPLHF. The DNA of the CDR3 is TGTGCCAGCAGCTTAGGACAGTATGCCTCACCCCTCCACTTT.

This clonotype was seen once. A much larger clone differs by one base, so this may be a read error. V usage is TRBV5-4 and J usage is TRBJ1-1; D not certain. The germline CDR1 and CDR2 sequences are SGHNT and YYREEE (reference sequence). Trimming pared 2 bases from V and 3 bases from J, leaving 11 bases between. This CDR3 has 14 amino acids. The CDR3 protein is CASSFPKVHTEAFF. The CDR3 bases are TGTGCCAGCAGCTTCCCTAAGGTACACACTGAAGCTTTCTTT.

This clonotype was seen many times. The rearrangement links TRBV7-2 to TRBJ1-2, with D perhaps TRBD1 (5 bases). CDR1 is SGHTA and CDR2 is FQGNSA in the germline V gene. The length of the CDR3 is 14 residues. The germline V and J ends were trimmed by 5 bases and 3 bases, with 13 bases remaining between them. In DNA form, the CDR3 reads TGTGCCAGCAGCGTGAGTGGAGGGGACTATGGCTACACCTTC. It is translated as CASSVSGGDYGYTF.

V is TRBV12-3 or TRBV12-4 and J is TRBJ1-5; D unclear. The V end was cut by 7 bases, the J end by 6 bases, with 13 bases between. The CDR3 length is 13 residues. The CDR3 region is CASNERPGQPQHF. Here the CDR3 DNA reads TGTGCCAGCAACGAAAGACCCGGTCAGCCCCAGCATTTT.

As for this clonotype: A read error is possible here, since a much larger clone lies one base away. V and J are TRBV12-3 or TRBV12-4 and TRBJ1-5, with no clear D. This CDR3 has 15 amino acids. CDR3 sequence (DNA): TGTGCCAGCAGCCTACACGGAGTGGGCAATCAGCTCCAGCATTTT. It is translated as CASSLHGVGNQLQHF.

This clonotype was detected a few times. The DNA for the CDR3 is TGTGCCAGCAATCCCCTCCGGCGACCGGGCGAGACCCAGTACTTC. Its translation is CASNPLRRPGETQYF. The rearrangement links TRBV7-2 to TRBJ2-5; unclear D gene. V was clipped by 7 bases and J by 5 bases, with 20 bases between them. CDR3 length: 15 amino acids. Germline CDR1 is SGHTA and CDR2 is FQGNSA.

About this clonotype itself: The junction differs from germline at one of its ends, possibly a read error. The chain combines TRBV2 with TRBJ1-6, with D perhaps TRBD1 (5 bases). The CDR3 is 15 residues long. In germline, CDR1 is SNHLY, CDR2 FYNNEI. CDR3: CASSEWGGRDSLLHF. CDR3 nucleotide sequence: TGTGCCAGCAGTGAATGGGGGGGAAGGGATTCACTCCTCCACTTT. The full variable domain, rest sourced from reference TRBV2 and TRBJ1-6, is EPEVTQTPSHQVTQMGQEVILRCVPISNHLYFYWYRQILGQKVEFLVSFYNNEISEKSEIFDDQFSVERPDGSNFTLKIRSTKLEDSAMYFCASSEWGGRDSLLHFGNGTRLTVT.

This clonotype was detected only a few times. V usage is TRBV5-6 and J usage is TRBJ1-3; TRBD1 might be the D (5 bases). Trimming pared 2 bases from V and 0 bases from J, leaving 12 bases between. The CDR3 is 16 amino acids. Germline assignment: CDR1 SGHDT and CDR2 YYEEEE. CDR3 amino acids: CASSFGLTDSGNTIYF. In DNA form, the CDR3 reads TGTGCCAGCAGCTTCGGACTGACAGACTCTGGAAACACCATATATTTT.

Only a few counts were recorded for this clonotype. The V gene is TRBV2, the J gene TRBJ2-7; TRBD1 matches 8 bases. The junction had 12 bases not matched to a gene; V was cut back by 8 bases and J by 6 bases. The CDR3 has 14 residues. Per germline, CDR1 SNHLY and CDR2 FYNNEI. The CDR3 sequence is CASGVDRVPPEQYF. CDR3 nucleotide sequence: TGTGCCAGCGGCGTGGACAGGGTACCCCCCGAGCAGTACTTC.

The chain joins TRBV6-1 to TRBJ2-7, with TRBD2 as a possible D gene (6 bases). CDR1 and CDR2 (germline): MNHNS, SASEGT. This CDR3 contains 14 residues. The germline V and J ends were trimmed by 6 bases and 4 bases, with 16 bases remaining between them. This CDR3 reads CASSRERRKYEQYF. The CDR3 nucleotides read TGTGCCAGCAGCCGGGAGCGGCGCAAGTACGAGCAGTACTTC.

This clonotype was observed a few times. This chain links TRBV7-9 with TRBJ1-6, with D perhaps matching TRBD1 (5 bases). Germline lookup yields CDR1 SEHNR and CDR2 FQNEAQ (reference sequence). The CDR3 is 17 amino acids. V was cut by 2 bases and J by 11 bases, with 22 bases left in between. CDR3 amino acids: CASSLSFQGQRLTPLHF. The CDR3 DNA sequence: TGTGCCAGCAGCTTATCTTTCCAGGGTCAAAGACTTACACCCCTCCACTTT.

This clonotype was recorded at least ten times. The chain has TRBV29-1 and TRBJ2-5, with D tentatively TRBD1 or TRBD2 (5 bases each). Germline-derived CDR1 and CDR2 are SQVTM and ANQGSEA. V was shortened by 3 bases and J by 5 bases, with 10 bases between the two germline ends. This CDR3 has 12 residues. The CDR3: CSVDKGSETQYF. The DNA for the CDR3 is TGCAGCGTTGACAAGGGGAGCGAGACCCAGTACTTC.

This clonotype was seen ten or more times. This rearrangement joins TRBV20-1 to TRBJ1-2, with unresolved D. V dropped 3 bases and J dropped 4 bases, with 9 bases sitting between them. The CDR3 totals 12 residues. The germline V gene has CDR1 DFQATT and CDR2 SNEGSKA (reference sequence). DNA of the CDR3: TGCAGTGCTAGCACGGGTGGCTATGGCTACACCTTC. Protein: CSASTGGYGYTF.

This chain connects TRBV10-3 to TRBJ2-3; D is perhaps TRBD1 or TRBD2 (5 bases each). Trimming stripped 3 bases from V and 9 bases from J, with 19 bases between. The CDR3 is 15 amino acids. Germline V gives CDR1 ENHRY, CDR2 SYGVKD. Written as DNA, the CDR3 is TGTGCCATCAGTGACCTTGACGGGGCCCGGGACACGCAGTATTTT. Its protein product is CAISDLDGARDTQYF.

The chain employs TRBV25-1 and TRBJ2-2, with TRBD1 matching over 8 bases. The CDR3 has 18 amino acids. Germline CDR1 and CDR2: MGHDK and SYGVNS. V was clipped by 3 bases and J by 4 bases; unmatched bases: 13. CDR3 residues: CASSERYGTGAPTGELFF. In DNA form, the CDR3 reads TGTGCCAGCAGTGAGAGATACGGGACAGGCGCCCCCACCGGGGAGCTGTTTTTT.

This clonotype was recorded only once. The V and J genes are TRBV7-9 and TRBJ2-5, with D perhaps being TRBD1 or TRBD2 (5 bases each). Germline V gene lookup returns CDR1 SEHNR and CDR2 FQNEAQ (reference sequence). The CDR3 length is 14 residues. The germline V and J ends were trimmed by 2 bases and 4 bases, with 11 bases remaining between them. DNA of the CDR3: TGTGCCAGCAGCTTATTGGGGGTAGGAGAGACCCAGTACTTC. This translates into CASSLLGVGETQYF.

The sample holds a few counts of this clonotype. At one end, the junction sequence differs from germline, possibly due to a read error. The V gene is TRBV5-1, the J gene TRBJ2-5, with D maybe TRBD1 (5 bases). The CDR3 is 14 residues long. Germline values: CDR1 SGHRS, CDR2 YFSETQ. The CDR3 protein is CASSLGAVQETQYF. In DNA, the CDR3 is TGTGCCAGCAGCTTAGGGGCGGTCCAAGAGACCCAGTACTTC.

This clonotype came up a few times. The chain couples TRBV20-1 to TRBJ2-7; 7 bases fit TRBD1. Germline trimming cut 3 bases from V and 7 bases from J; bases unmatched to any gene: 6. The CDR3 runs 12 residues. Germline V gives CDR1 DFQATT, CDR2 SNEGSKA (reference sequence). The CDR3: CSARETGWEQYF. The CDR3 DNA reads TGCAGTGCTAGGGAGACAGGGTGGGAGCAGTACTTC.

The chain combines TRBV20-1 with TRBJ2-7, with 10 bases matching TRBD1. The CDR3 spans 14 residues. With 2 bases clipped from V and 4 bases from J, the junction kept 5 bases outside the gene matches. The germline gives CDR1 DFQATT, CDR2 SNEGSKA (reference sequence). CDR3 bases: TGCAGTGCTAGAAGGGGACAGGGGAATTACGAGCAGTACTTC. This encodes CSARRGQGNYEQYF.

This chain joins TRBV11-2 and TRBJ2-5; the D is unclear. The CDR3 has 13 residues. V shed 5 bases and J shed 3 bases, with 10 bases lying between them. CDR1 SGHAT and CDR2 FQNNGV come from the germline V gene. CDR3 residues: CASSKHLEETQYF. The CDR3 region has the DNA TGTGCCAGCAGCAAACACTTGGAAGAGACCCAGTACTTC.

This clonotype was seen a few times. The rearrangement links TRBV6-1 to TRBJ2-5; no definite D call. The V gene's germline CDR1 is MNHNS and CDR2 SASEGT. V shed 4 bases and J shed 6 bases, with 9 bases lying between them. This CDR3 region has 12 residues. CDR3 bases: TGTGCCAGCAGTGCTTCTCGTCAGACCCAGTACTTC. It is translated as CASSASRQTQYF.

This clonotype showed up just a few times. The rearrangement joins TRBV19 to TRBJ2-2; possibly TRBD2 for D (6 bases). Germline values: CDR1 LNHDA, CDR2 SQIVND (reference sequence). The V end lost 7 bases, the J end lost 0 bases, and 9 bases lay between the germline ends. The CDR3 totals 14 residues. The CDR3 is CASTRGSNTGELFF. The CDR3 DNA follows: TGTGCCAGTACCCGGGGGTCGAACACCGGGGAGCTGTTTTTT. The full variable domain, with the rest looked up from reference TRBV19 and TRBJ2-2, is DGGITQSPKYLFRKEGQNVTLSCEQNLNHDAMYWYRQDPGQGLRLIYYSQIVNDFQKGDIAEGYSVSREKKESFPLTVTSAQKNPTAFYLCASTRGSNTGELFFGEGSRLTVL.